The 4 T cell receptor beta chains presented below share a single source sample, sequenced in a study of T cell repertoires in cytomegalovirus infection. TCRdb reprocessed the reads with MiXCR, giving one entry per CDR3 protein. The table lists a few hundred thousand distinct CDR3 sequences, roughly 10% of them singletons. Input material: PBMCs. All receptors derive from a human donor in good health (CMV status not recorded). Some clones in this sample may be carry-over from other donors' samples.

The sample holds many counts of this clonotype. The CDR3 sequence: CASSLPQGRHTEAFF. CDR3 sequence (DNA): TGTGCCAGCAGCTTACCCCAGGGGAGGCACACTGAAGCTTTCTTT. This sequence joins TRBV7-2 and TRBJ1-1; possibly TRBD1 for D (6 bases). The CDR3 has 15 residues. Germline CDR1 is SGHTA and CDR2 is FQGNSA. Trimming removed 2 bases at V and 3 bases at J, with 13 bases between.

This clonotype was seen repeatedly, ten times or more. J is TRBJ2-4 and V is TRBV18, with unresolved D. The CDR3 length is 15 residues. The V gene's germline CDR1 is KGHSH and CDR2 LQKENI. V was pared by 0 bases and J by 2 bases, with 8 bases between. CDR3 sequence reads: CASSPPGSTKNIQYF. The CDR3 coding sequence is TGTGCCAGCTCACCACCAGGGTCAACCAAAAACATTCAGTACTTC.

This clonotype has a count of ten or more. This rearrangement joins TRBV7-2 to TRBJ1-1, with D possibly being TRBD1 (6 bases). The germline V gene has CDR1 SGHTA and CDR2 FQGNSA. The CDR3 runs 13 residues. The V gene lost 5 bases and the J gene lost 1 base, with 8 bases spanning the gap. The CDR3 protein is CASSQGQNTEAFF. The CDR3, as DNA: TGTGCCAGCAGCCAGGGACAGAACACTGAAGCTTTCTTT.

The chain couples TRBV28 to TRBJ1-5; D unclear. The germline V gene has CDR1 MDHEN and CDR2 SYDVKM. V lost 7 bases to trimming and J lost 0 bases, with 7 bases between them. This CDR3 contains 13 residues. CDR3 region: CASTWGSNQPQHF. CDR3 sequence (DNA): TGTGCCAGCACCTGGGGTAGCAATCAGCCCCAGCATTTT.